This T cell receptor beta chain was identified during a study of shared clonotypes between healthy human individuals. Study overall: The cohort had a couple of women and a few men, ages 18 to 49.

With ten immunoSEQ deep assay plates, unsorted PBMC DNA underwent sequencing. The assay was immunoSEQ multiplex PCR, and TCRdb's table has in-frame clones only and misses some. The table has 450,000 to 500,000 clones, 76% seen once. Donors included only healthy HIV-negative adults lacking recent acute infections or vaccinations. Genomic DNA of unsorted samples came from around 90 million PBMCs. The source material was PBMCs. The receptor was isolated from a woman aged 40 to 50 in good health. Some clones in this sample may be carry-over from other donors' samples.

This CDR3 is CASSESGFDEQFF. In DNA, the CDR3 is TGTGCCAGCAGCGAGTCAGGGTTTGATGAGCAGTTCTTC. The V and J genes are TRBV2 and TRBJ2-1; D might be TRBD1 (5 bases). CDR1 and CDR2 (germline): SNHLY, FYNNEI. The CDR3 length is 13 residues. The ends were cut back, 6 bases at V and 8 bases at J, with 14 bases in the middle.